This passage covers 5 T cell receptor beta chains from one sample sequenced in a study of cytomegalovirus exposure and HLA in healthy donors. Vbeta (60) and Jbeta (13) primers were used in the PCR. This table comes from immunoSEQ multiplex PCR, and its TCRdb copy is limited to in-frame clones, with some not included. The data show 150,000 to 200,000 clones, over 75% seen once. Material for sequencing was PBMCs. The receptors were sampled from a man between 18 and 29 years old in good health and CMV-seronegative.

In DNA, the CDR3 is TGCGCCAGCAGCTTGGAGGGGCTAGCGGGAGTGGGCGAGCAGTACTTC. The encoded protein is CASSLEGLAGVGEQYF. The V call is TRBV5-1, the J call TRBJ2-7, with 10 bases lining up with TRBD2. V lost 0 bases, J lost 6 bases, and 9 bases stayed unmatched. This CDR3 comprises 16 residues. The V gene's germline CDR1 is SGHRS and CDR2 YFSETQ.

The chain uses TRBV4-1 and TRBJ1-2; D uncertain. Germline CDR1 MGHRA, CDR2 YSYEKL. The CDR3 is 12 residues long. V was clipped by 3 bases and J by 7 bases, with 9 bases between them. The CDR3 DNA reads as TGCGCCAGCAGCCAGTACGGAGGTGGCTACACCTTC. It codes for CASSQYGGGYTF.

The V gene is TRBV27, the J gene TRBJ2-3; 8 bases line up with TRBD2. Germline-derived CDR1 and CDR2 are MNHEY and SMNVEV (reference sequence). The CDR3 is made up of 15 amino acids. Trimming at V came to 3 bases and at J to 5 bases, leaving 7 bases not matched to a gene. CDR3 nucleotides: TGTGCCAGCAGTTTCATCGGGGGGGCAATAGATACGCAGTATTTT. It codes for CASSFIGGAIDTQYF.

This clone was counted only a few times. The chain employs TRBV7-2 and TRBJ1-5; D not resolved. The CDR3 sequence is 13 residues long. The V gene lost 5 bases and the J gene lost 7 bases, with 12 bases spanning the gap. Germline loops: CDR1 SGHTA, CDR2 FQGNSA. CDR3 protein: CASSPWERQPQHF. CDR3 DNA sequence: TGTGCCAGCAGCCCGTGGGAGAGGCAGCCCCAGCATTTT.

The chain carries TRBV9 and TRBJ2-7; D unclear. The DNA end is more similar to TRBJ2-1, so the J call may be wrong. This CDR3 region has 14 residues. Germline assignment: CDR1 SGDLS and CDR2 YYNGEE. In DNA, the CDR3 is TGTGCCAGCAGCGTATCCGGGTTGTACAATGAGCAGTTCTTC. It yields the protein CASSVSGLYNEQFF.